This T cell receptor (beta chain) was sequenced for a study of OX40 agonist ivuxolimab in advanced cancers. Produced via immunoSEQ multiplex PCR; TCRdb's table is partial and in-frame only. The sample lists 76,000 or so clones; 70% to 90% were seen once. The CDR3 consists of 14 residues. Trimming removed 1 base from V and 5 bases from J; junction bases left unmatched: 4. Germline V gene sequence: CDR1 SGHRS, CDR2 YFSETQ. Sequencing was performed on CD4+ or CD8+ T cells sorted from blood, taken in a trial of the OX40 agonist ivuxolimab. The clonotype comes from an adult with an advanced solid tumor such as melanoma, head and neck, liver or kidney cancer. This chain connects TRBV5-1 to TRBJ2-3, with 7 bases fitting TRBD2. CDR3 bases: TGCGCCAGCAGCTTGTCCTGGGGGGGAGATACGCAGTATTTT. It translates to CASSLSWGGDTQYF.